This T cell receptor (beta chain) comes out of a study of tumor and adjacent non-tumor tissue in lung cancer (dated 2018 in TCRdb). For the wider study: The cohort included 12 adenocarcinoma, 2 squamous cell carcinoma and 1 small cell lung cancer patients. Sequencing produced 130 million or so productive TCRbeta reads in total, an average of about 4 million reads per sample. Ages among the roughly 15 patients ranged from roughly 30 to 85 years, there were about ten men and 5 women, and disease was at TNM stage I to III. TCRbeta CDR3 sequencing was performed on about 29 paired specimens, with one tumor sample and one normal lung sample collected per patient. Bulk TCRbeta repertoires were compared between lung tumor tissue and matched distant non-tumor lung tissue obtained from more than 12 lung cancer patients. What the study reported, not specific to this receptor: Younger patients had significantly higher TCR diversity, and higher tumor TCR diversity was associated with shorter overall and disease-free survival. In normal lung, the top 100 clones accounted for a significantly larger cumulative share of the repertoire than in tumor tissue. TCR diversity (inverse Simpson) was significantly higher in tumor than in normal lung tissue (around 450 vs 150, P = 0.0075, Mann-Whitney U test). With only roughly 16 patients in the cohort, the authors noted that larger samples and more detailed clinical data are needed. The sequencing platform is not named in the methods, and unique molecular identifiers are not mentioned. Peripheral blood was not sequenced, so blood TCRbeta repertoires in these lung cancer patients were not examined.

To prepare the library, multiplex PCR was applied. The run used an Illumina HiSeq 2500. TCRbeta libraries were constructed through three rounds of nested PCR with primers (Table S4) according to protocols modified from ARM-PCR. PCR products of 200-500 bp were gel-excised and purified with the QIAquick gel extraction kit before sequencing. Under the source paper's analysis protocol: Trimmomatic was used to clean the reads, FLASH merged the cleaned reads into complete CDR3 sequences, and MiTCR assigned the sequences to V(D)J germline segments. Clonal diversity was computed as the inverse Simpson's index with VDJtools. In-frame sequences without a premature stop codon were defined as productive reads. TCRdb reprocessed the public reads (quality trimming at Q25 with fastp, clone calling with MiXCR) and kept in-frame beta chains. Rows with a matching CDR3 protein are joined into one entry that keeps the most common DNA and genes. These V and J calls derive from TCRdb rather than the authors' analysis. The sample includes fewer than 100,000 distinct CDR3 sequences, with approximately 80% observed a single time. The ten largest clones add up to 51% of the sample.

CDR1 and CDR2 are drawn from the germline V gene: KGHDR, SFDVKD. The CDR3 numbers 13 residues from cysteine through phenylalanine. Only the CDR3 part of the read is kept: 39 bases, read in frame from the first base. Details on this clonotype: It has no known antigen specificity. The junction departs from germline at one end; a sequencing error may be responsible.

RNA was extracted from bulk unsorted tissue and checked for quality with a NanoDrop ND-1000 and an Agilent 2100. Distant non-tumor tissue taken more than 3 cm from the tumor edge was used as the normal lung sample. Newly diagnosed lung cancer patients without prior chemotherapy who had been admitted for thoracic surgery in China between August and November 2014 were enrolled as donors. Patients with previous radiotherapy or chemotherapy, or with another concurrent cancer, were excluded from the study. Surgical tissue pieces of about 1-2 cm3 were preserved in RNAlater solution and were kept at -80 degrees C until use.

Material for sequencing was distant non-tumor lung tissue. This clonotype was obtained from a man aged 60 to 75 with non-small cell lung cancer. The chain is made from TRBV24-1 and TRBJ2-1, with 7 junctional bases fitting TRBD1. The nucleotide sequence is given as TGTGTCACCAGTGATAGGACAGGACTTAAGCAGTTCTTC. Translation gives CVTSDRTGLKQFF.